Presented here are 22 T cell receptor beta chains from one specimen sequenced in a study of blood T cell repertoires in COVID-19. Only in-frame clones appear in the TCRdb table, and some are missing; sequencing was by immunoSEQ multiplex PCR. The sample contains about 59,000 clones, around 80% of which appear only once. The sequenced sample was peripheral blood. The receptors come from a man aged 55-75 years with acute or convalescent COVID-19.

The chain's CDR3 is CASSKGDYNTGELFF. The DNA of the CDR3 is TGTGCCAGCAGCAAAGGGGACTACAACACCGGGGAGCTGTTTTTT. This sequence joins TRBV21-1 and TRBJ2-2; the table names TRBD2, a call not compared with the DNA. TRBV21-1 is reported as a pseudogene. The CDR3 extends over 15 amino acids.

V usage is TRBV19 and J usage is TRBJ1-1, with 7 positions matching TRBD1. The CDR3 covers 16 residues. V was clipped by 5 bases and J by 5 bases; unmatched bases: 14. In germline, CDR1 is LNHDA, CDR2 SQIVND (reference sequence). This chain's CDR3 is CASSQDRAPGETEAFF. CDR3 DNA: TGTGCCAGTAGTCAAGACAGGGCTCCTGGAGAGACTGAAGCTTTCTTT.

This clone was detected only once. CDR3 residues: CASSGTSGSTDTQYF. The CDR3 DNA reads TGTGCCAGTAGTGGGACTAGCGGGAGCACAGATACGCAGTATTTT. The genes are TRBV19 and TRBJ2-3, with 12 bases identical to TRBD2. Per the germline V gene, CDR1 is LNHDA and CDR2 is SQIVND (reference sequence). The CDR3 is made up of 15 amino acids. V dropped 5 bases and J dropped 0; count of bases not matched to a gene: 0.

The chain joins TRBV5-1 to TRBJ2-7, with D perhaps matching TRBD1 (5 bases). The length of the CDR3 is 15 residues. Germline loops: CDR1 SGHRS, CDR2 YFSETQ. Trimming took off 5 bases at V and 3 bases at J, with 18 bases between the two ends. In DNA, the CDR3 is TGCGCCAGCAGTTCCCGACAGAACTCCTTCTACGAGCAGTACTTC. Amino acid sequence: CASSSRQNSFYEQYF.

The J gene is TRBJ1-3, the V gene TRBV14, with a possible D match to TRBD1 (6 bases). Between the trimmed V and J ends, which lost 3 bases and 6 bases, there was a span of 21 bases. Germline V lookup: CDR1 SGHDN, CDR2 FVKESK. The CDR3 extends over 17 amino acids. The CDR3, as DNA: TGTGCCAGCAGCCAGTCCGGGACATTTTTGGCCCAAAACACCATATATTTT. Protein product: CASSQSGTFLAQNTIYF.

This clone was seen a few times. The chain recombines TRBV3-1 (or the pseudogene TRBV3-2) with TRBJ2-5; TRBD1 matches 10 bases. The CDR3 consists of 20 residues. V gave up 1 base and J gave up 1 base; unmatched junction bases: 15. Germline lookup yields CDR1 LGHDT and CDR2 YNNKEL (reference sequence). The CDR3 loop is CASSQGKEGDRDRGQETQYF. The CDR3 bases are TGTGCCAGCAGCCAAGGGAAAGAGGGGGACCGGGACAGGGGCCAAGAGACCCAGTACTTC.

In DNA, the CDR3 is TGTGCCAGCAGCGTGGGGACAGGGGGCTGGTATGGCTACACCTTC. Amino acid sequence: CASSVGTGGWYGYTF. V and J are TRBV9 and TRBJ1-2; 12 bases line up with TRBD1. Germline V gene sequence: CDR1 SGDLS, CDR2 YYNGEE. The CDR3 is made up of 15 amino acids. After removal of 2 bases from V and 5 bases from J, the junction contained 4 bases not matched to a gene.

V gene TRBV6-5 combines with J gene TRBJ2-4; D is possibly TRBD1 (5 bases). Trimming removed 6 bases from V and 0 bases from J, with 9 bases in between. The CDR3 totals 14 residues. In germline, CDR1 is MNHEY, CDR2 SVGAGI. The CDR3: CASRQGLAKNIQYF. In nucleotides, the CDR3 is TGTGCCAGCAGGCAGGGCTTAGCCAAAAACATTCAGTACTTC.

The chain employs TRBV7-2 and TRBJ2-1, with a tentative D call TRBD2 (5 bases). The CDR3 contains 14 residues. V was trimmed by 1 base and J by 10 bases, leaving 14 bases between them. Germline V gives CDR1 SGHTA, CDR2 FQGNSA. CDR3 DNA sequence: TGTGCCAGCAGCTTAGACGGGGAAGATACCGAGCAGTTCTTC. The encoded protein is CASSLDGEDTEQFF.

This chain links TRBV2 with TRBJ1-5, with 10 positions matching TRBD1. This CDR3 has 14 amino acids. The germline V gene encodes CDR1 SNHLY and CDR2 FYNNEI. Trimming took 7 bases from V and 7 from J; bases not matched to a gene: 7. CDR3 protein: CASNVDRGSQPQHF. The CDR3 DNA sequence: TGTGCCAGCAACGTGGACAGGGGGTCCCAGCCCCAGCATTTT.

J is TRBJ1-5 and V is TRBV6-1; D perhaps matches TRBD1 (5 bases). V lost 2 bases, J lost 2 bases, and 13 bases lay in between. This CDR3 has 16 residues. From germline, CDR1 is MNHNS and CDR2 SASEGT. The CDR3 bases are TGTGCCAGCAGTGAAACGCGGGACCCCCGCAATCAGCCCCAGCATTTT. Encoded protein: CASSETRDPRNQPQHF.

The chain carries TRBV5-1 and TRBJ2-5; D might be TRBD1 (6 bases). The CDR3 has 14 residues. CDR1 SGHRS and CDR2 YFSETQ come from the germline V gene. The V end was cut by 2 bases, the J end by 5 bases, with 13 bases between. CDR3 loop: CASSLQGPRETQYF. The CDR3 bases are TGCGCCAGCAGCTTACAGGGCCCCAGGGAGACCCAGTACTTC.

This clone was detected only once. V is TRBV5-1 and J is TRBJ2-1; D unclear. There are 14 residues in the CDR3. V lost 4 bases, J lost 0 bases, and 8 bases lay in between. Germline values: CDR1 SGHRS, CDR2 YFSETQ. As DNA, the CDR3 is TGCGCCAGCAGCCGTGACAACTCCTACAATGAGCAGTTCTTC. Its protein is CASSRDNSYNEQFF. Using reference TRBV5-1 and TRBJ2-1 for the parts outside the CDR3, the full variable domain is KAGVTQTPRYLIKTRGQQVTLSCSPISGHRSVSWYQQTPGQGLQFLFEYFSETQRNKGNFPGRFSGRQFSNSRSEMNVSTLELGDSALYLCASSRDNSYNEQFFGPGTRLTVL.

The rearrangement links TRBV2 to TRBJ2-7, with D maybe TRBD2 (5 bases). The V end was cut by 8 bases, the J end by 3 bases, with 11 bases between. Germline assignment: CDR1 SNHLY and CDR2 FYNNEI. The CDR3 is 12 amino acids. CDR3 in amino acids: CASGGGGYEQYF. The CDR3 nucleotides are TGTGCCAGCGGCGGAGGTGGCTACGAGCAGTACTTC.

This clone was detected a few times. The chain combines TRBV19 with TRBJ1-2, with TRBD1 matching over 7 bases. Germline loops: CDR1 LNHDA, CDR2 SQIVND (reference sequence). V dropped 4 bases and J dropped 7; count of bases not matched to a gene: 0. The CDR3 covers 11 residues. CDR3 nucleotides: TGTGCCAGTAGTAGACAGGGTGGCTACACCTTC. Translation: CASSRQGGYTF.

The CDR3 DNA follows: TGTGCCAGCAGTCCGGCGGGGAATGGCTACACCTTC. This gives the protein CASSPAGNGYTF. The chain is built from TRBV6-2 or TRBV6-3 and TRBJ1-2; D not certain. Trimming cost V 5 bases and J 6 bases, with 10 bases left between them. The CDR3 extends over 12 amino acids. Germline V gene lookup returns CDR1 MNHEY and CDR2 SVGEGT.

DNA for the CDR3: TGTGCCAGCATTCCCCCCGCGACATTGAACACTGAAGCTTTCTTT. This sequence encodes CASIPPATLNTEAFF. This sequence joins TRBV6-6 and TRBJ1-1; D is unclear. CDR1 and CDR2 (germline): MNHNY, SVGAGI (reference sequence). The CDR3 consists of 15 residues. V was clipped by 7 bases and J by 0 bases, with 15 bases between them.

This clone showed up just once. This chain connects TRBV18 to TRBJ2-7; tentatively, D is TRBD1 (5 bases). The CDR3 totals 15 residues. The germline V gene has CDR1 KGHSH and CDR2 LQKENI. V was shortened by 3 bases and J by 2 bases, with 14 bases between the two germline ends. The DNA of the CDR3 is TGTGCCAGCTCACCCCACCCCGACAGTGCCTACGAGCAGTACTTC. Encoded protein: CASSPHPDSAYEQYF.

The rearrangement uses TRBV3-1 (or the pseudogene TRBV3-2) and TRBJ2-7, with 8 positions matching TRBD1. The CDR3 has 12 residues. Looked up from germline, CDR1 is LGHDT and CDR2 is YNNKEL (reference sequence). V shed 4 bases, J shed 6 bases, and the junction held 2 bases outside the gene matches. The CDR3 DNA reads TGTGCCAGCAGCCTGGGGACAGGCGAGCAGTACTTC. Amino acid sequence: CASSLGTGEQYF.

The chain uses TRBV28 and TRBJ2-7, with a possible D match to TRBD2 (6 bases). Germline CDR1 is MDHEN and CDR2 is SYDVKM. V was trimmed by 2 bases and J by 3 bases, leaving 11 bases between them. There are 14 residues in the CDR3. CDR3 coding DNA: TGTGCCAGCAGTTTAACTAGCCCCGTCTACGAGCAGTACTTC. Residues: CASSLTSPVYEQYF.

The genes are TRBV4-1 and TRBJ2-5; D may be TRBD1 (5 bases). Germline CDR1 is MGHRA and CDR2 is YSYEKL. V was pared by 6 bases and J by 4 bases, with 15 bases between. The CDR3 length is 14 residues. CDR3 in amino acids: CASSESNQGETQYF. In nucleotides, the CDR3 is TGCGCCAGCAGTGAGTCTAACCAGGGAGAGACCCAGTACTTC.

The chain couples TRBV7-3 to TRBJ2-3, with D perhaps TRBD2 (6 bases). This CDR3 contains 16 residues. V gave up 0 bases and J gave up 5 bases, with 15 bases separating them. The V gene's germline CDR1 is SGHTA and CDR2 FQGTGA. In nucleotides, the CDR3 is TGTGCCAGCAGCTTAACGGAGCGGGTTCCCGGAGATACGCAGTATTTT. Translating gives CASSLTERVPGDTQYF.